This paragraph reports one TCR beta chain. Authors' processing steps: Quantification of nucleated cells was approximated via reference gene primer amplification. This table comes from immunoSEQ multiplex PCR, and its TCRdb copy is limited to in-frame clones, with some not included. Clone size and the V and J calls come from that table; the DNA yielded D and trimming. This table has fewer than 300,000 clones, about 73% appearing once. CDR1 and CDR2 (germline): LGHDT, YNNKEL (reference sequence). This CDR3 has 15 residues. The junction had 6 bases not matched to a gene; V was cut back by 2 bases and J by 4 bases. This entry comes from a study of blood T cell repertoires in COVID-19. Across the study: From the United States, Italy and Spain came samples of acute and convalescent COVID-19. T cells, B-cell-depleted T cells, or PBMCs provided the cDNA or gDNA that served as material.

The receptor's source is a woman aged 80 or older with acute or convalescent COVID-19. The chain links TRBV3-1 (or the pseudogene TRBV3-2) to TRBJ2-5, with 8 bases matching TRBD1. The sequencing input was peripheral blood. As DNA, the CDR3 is TGTGCCAGCAGCCAAACTATGACAGGGGCAGAGACCCAGTACTTC. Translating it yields CASSQTMTGAETQYF.